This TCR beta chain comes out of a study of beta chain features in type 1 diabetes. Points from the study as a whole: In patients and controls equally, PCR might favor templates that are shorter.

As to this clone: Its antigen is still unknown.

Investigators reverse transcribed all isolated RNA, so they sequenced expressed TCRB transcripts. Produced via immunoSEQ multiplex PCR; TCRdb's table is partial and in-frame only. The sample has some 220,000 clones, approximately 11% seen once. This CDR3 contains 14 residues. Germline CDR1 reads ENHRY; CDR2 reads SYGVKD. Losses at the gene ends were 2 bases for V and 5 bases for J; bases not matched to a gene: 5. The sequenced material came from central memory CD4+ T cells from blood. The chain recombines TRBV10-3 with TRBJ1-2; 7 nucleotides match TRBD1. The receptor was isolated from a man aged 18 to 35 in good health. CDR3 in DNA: TGTGCCATCAGTGAGCAGGACAGGACGTATGGCTACACCTTC. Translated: CAISEQDRTYGYTF.